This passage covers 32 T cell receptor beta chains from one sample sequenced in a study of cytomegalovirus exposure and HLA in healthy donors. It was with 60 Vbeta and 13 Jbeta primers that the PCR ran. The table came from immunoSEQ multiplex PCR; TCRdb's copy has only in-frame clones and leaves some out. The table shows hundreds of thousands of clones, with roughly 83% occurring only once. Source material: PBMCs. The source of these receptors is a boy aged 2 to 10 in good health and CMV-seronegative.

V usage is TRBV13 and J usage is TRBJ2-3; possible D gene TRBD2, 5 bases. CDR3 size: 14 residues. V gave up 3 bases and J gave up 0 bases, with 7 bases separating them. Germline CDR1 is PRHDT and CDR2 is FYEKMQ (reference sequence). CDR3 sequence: CASSLWESTDTQYF. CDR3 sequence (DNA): TGTGCCAGCAGCTTGTGGGAGAGCACAGATACGCAGTATTTT.

CDR3 sequence: CASSEVPASGNSYNEQFF. CDR3 nucleotides: TGTGCCAGCAGTGAAGTACCGGCTAGCGGGAACTCCTACAATGAGCAGTTCTTC. The chain carries TRBV2 and TRBJ2-1; 9 bases are shared with TRBD2. Germline V lookup: CDR1 SNHLY, CDR2 FYNNEI. V lost 1 base to trimming and J lost 0 bases; unmatched junction nucleotides: 7. There are 18 residues in the CDR3.

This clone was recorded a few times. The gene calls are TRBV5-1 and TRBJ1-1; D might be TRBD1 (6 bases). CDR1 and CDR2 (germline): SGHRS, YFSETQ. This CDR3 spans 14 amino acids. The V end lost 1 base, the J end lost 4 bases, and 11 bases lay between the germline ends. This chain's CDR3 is CASSLSRGPTEAFF. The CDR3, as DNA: TGCGCCAGCAGCTTGTCCAGGGGCCCCACTGAAGCTTTCTTT.

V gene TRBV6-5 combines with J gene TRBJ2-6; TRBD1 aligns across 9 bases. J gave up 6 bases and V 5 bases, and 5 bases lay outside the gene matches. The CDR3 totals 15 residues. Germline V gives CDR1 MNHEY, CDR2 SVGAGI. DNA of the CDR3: TGTGCCAGCAGTCAGAGGACAGGGGTGGCCAACGTCCTGACTTTC. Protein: CASSQRTGVANVLTF.

The DNA of the CDR3 is TGTGCCTGGAATAACCGGGGGAGGACCACTGAAGCTTTCTTT. This sequence encodes CAWNNRGRTTEAFF. The chain has TRBV30 and TRBJ1-1, with D tentatively TRBD1 (5 bases). CDR1 is GTSNPN and CDR2 is SVGIG in the germline V gene (reference sequence). CDR3 size: 14 residues. Between the trimmed V and J ends, which lost 4 bases and 4 bases, there was a span of 16 bases. The full variable domain, rest sourced from reference TRBV30 and TRBJ1-1, is SQTIHQWPATLVQPVGSPLSLECTVEGTSNPNLYWYRQAAGRGLQLLFYSVGIGQISSEVPQNLSASRPQDRQFILSSKKLLLSDSGFYLCAWNNRGRTTEAFFGQGTRLTVV.

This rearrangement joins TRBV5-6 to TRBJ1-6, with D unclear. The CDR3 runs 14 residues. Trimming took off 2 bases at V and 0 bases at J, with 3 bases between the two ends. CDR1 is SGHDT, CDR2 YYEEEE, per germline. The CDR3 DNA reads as TGTGCCAGCAGCTTTAGCTCCTATAATTCACCCCTCCACTTT. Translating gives CASSFSSYNSPLHF.

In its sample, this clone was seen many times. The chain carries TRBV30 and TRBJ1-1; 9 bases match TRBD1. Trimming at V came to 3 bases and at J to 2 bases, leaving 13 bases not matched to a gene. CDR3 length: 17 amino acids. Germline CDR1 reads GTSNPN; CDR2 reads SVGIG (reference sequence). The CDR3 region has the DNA TGTGCCTGGAGGAACGACAGGGGGTACGGGATCAACACTGAAGCTTTCTTT. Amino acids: CAWRNDRGYGINTEAFF.

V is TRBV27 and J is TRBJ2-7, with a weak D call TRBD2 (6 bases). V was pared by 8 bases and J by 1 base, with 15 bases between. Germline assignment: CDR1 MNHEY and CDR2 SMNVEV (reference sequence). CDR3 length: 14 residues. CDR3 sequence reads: CASSGDLGSYEQYF. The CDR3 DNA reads TGTGCCAGCTCGGGGGACCTGGGGTCCTACGAGCAGTACTTC.

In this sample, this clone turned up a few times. The CDR3 nucleotides are TGTGCCAGCAGTCCCGGGACTAGCGGATACGAGCAGTACTTC. Translating gives CASSPGTSGYEQYF. The V and J genes are TRBV6-6 and TRBJ2-7; 11 bases are shared with TRBD2. There are 14 residues in the CDR3. Trimming took 5 bases from V and 4 from J; bases not matched to a gene: 4. The germline CDR1 and CDR2 sequences are MNHNY and SVGAGI (reference sequence).

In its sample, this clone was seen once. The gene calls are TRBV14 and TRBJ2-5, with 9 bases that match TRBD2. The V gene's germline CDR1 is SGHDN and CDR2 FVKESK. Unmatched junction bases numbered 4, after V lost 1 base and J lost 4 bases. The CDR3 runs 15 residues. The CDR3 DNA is TGTGCCAGCAGCCAAGGGAATAGCGGGAGAGAGACCCAGTACTTC. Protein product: CASSQGNSGRETQYF.

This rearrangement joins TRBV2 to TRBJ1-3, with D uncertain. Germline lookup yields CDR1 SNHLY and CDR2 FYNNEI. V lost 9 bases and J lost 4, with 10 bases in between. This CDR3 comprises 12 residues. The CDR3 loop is CASSKQGNTIYF. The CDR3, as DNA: TGTGCCAGTTCCAAACAGGGAAACACCATATATTTT.

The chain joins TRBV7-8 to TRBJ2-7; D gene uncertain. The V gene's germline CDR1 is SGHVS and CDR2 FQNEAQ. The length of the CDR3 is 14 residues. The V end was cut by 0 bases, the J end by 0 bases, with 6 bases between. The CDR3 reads CASSLAQASYEQYF. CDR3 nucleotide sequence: TGTGCCAGCAGCTTAGCCCAAGCCTCCTACGAGCAGTACTTC.

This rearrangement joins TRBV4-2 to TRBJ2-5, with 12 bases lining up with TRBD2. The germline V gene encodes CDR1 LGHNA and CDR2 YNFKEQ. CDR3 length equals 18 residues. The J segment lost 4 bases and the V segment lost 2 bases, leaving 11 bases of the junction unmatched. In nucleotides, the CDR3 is TGTGCCAGCAGCCAAACCCCCCTAGCGGGGGGGCTTGCAGAGACCCAGTACTTC. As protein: CASSQTPLAGGLAETQYF.

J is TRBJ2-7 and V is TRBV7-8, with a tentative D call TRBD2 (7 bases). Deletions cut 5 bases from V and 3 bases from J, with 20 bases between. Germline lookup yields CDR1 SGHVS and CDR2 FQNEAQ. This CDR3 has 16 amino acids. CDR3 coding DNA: TGTGCCAGCAGCCCCTACTCTCGGGGGGCAGGCTACGAGCAGTACTTC. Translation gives CASSPYSRGAGYEQYF.

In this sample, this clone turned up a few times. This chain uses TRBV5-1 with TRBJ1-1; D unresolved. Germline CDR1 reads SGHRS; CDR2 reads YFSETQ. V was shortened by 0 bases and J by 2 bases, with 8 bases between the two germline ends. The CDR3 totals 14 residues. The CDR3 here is CASSLEAGNTEAFF. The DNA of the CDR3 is TGCGCCAGCAGCTTGGAGGCAGGCAACACTGAAGCTTTCTTT. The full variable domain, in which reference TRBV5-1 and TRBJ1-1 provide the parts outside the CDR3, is KAGVTQTPRYLIKTRGQQVTLSCSPISGHRSVSWYQQTPGQGLQFLFEYFSETQRNKGNFPGRFSGRQFSNSRSEMNVSTLELGDSALYLCASSLEAGNTEAFFGQGTRLTVV.

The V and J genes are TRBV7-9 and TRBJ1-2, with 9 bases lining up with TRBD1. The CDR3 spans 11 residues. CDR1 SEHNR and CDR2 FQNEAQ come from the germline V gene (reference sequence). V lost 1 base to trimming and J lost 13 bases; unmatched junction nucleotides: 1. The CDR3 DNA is TGTGCCAGCAGCTTAGGGGACAGGGTCACCTTC. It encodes CASSLGDRVTF.

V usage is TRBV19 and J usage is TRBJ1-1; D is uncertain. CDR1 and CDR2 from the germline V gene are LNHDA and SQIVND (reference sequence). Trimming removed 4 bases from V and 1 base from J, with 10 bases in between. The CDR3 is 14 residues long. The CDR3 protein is CASSKKRENTEAFF. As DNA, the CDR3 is TGTGCCAGTAGTAAAAAGAGGGAGAACACTGAAGCTTTCTTT. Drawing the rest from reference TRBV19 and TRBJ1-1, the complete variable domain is DGGITQSPKYLFRKEGQNVTLSCEQNLNHDAMYWYRQDPGQGLRLIYYSQIVNDFQKGDIAEGYSVSREKKESFPLTVTSAQKNPTAFYLCASSKKRENTEAFFGQGTRLTVV.

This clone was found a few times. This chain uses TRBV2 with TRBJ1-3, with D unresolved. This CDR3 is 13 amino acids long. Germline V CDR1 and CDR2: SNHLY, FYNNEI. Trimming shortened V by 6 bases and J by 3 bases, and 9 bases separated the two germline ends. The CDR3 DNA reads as TGTGCCAGCAGCGGGTATAATGGAAACACCATATATTTT. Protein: CASSGYNGNTIYF.

The DNA of the CDR3 is TGTGCTACACCGGGAGATACCTTTGGAAACACCATATATTTT. Protein: CATPGDTFGNTIYF. The chain joins TRBV6-1 to TRBJ1-3; D gene uncertain. The CDR3 runs 14 residues. From germline, CDR1 is MNHNS and CDR2 SASEGT.

The CDR3, as DNA: TGTGCCAGCAGCTCGCCGGGGGGGACCGCCTACAATGAGCAGTTCTTC. This gives the protein CASSSPGGTAYNEQFF. The chain recombines TRBV2 with TRBJ2-1, with 8 bases identical to TRBD2. The CDR3 is 16 residues long. CDR1 and CDR2 (germline): SNHLY, FYNNEI. Trimming cost V 6 bases and J 2 bases; bases outside gene matches: 9.

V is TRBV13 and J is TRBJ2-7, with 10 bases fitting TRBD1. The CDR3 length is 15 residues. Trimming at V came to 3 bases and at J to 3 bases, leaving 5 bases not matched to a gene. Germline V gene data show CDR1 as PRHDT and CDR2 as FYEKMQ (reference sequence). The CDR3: CASSFRDRGGYEQYF. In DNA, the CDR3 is TGTGCCAGCAGCTTCAGGGACAGGGGCGGCTACGAGCAGTACTTC.

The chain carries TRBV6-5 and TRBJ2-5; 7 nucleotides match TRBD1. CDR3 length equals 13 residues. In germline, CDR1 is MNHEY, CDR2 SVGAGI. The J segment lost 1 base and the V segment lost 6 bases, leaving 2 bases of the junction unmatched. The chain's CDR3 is CASSGTAQETQYF. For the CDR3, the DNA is TGTGCCAGCAGCGGGACAGCCCAAGAGACCCAGTACTTC.

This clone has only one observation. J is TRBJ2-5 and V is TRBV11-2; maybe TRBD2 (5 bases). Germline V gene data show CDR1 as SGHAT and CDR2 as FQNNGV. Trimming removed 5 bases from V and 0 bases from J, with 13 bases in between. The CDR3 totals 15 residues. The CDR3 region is CASSHLLAYQETQYF. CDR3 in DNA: TGTGCCAGCAGCCACCTCTTAGCGTACCAAGAGACCCAGTACTTC.

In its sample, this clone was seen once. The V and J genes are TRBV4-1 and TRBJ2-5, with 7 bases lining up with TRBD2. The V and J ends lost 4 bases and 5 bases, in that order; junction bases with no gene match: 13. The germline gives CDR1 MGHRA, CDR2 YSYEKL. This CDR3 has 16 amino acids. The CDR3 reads CASSPSLADAWETQYF. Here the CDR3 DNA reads TGCGCCAGCAGCCCATCCCTAGCGGATGCATGGGAGACCCAGTACTTC.

For the CDR3, the DNA is TGTGCCAGCAGCCAAAGTTTGCGGGGGGGCGACGGCTACACCTTC. As protein: CASSQSLRGGDGYTF. This sequence joins TRBV7-8 and TRBJ1-2, with a possible D match to TRBD1 (6 bases). CDR1 and CDR2 from the germline V gene are SGHVS and FQNEAQ. The CDR3 runs 15 residues. V was cut by 5 bases and J by 8 bases, with 21 bases left in between.

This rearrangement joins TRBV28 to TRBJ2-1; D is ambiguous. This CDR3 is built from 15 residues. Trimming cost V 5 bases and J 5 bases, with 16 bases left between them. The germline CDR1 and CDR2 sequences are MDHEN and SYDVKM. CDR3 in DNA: TGTGCCAGCAGTCCGTCTCTAGTGTTTAACAATGAGCAGTTCTTC. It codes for CASSPSLVFNNEQFF.

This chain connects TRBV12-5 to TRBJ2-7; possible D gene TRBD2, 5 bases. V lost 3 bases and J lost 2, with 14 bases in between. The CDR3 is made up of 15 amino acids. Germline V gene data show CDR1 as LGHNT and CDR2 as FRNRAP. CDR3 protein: CASGFPRRRTYEQYF. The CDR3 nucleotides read TGTGCTAGTGGTTTCCCCCGCAGGAGGACCTACGAGCAGTACTTC.

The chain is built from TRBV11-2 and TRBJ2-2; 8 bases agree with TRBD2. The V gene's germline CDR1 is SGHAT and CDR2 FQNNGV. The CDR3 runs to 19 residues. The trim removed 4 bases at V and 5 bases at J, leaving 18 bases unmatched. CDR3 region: CASSSHYASGSEETGELFF. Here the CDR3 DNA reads TGTGCCAGCAGCTCCCACTATGCGAGCGGGAGTGAAGAGACCGGGGAGCTGTTTTTT.

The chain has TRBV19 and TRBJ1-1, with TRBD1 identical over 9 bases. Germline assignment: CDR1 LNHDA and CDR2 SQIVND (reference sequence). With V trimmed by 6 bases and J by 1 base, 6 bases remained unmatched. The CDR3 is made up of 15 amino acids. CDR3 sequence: CASRDPGQGNTEAFF. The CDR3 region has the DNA TGTGCCAGTAGGGATCCGGGACAGGGGAACACTGAAGCTTTCTTT.

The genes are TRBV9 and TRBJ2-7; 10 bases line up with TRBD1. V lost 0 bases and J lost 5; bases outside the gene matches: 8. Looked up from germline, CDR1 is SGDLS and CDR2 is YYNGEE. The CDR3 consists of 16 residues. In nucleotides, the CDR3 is TGTGCCAGCAGCGTAGAACCGGGACAGGGGTTTGACGAGCAGTACTTC. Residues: CASSVEPGQGFDEQYF.

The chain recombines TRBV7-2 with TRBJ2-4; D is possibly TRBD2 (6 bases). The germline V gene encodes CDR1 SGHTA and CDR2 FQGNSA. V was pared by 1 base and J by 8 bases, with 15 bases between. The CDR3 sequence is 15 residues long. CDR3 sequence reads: CASSLVGGKSDIQYF. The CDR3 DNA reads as TGTGCCAGCAGCTTAGTCGGCGGGAAGTCGGACATTCAGTACTTC.

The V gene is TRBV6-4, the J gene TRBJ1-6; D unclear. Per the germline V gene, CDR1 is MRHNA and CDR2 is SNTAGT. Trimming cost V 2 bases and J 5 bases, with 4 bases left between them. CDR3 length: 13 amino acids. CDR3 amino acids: CASSDQDNSPLHF. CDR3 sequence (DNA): TGTGCCAGCAGTGACCAGGATAATTCACCCCTCCACTTT.